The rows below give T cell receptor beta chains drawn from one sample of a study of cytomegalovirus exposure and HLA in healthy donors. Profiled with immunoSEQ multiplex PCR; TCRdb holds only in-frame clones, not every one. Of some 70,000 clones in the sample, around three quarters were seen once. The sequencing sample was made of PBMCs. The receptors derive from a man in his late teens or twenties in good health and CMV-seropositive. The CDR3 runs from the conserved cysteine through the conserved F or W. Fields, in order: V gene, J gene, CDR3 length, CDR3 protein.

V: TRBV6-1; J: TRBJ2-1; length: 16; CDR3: CASSGSPQGGYNEQFF
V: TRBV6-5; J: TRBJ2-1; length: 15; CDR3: CASSYSPSGSSVQFF
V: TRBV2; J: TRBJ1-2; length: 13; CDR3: CASSGGGHYGYTF
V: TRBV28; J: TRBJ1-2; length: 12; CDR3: CASSLQGYGYTF
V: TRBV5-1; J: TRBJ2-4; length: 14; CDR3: CASSSGTGRNIQYF
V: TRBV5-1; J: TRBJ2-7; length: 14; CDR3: CASSPERQGNEQYF
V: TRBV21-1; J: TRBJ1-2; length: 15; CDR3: CASSKAGGVIYGYTF
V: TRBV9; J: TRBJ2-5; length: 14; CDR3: CASSSGGGQETQYF
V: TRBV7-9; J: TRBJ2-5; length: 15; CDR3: CASSPGTSGGETQYF
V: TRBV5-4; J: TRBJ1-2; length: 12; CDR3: CASSLLGEDYTF
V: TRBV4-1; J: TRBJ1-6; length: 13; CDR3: CASSQEINSPLHF
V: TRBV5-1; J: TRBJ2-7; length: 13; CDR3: CASSLDRGGEQYF
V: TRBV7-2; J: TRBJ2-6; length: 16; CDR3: CASSSMGGSGANVLTF
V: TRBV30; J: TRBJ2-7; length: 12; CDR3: CAFNQGPYEQYF
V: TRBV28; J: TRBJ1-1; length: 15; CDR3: CASTSPGQGETEAFF
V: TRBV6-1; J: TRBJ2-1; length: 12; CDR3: CASSDRGNEQFF
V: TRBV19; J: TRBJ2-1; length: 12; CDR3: CASSISVNEQFF
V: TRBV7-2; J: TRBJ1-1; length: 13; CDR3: CASSWEWNTEAFF
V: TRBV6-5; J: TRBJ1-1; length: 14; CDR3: CASSYDRVNTEAFF